These 19 T cell receptor beta chains were sequenced from one sample in a study of blood T cell repertoires in COVID-19. The protocol was immunoSEQ multiplex PCR, while the TCRdb copy is restricted to in-frame clones and leaves out a portion. The sample contains just under 35,000 clones, around 87% of which appear only once. Sequencing was performed on peripheral blood. The receptors were sampled from a human donor in a cohort sampled during active COVID-19.

This chain joins TRBV5-5 and TRBJ1-2; 7 bases fit TRBD1. V lost 4 bases to trimming and J lost 4 bases; unmatched junction nucleotides: 13. The CDR3 contains 16 residues. Germline V gene lookup returns CDR1 SGHKS and CDR2 YYEKEE (reference sequence). CDR3 amino acids: CASSHTGQPSPYGYTF. The CDR3 DNA follows: TGTGCCAGCAGCCATACGGGACAGCCTTCCCCCTATGGCTACACCTTC.

The chain combines TRBV6-2 or TRBV6-3 with TRBJ2-2, with unresolved D. V dropped 6 bases and J dropped 1 base, with 9 bases sitting between them. Germline lookup yields CDR1 MNHEY and CDR2 SVGEGT. This CDR3 has 14 residues. In nucleotides, the CDR3 is TGTGCCAGCAGCTCCTACCTGAACACCGGGGAGCTGTTTTTT. This sequence encodes CASSSYLNTGELFF.

This clone was seen once. This chain uses TRBV2 with TRBJ2-5, with TRBD2 matching 11 bases. Germline V gives CDR1 SNHLY, CDR2 FYNNEI. The CDR3 has 16 residues. J gave up 2 bases and V 8 bases, and 10 bases lay outside the gene matches. The CDR3 loop reads CASHSLLAGGQETQYF. The CDR3, as DNA: TGTGCCAGCCACAGTCTGCTAGCGGGGGGACAAGAGACCCAGTACTTC.

The chain employs TRBV5-6 and TRBJ2-2; 10 bases are shared with TRBD1. The V and J ends lost 4 bases and 3 bases, in that order; junction bases with no gene match: 15. Germline V lookup: CDR1 SGHDT, CDR2 YYEEEE. The CDR3 length is 19 residues. The DNA for the CDR3 is TGTGCCAGCAGCCCTGGAAGGCGGACAGGGGGTCCCTACACCGGGGAGCTGTTTTTT. Translated, it gives CASSPGRRTGGPYTGELFF.

CDR3 sequence reads: CASGFYSQETQYF. In DNA form, the CDR3 reads TGTGCTAGTGGTTTTTACAGCCAAGAGACCCAGTACTTC. The chain uses TRBV12-5 and TRBJ2-5; D gene unclear. The CDR3 is 13 amino acids. Germline V lookup: CDR1 LGHNT, CDR2 FRNRAP. V was shortened by 3 bases and J by 1 base, with 6 bases between the two germline ends.

The rearrangement joins TRBV2 to TRBJ1-1; no clear D gene. CDR1 and CDR2 from the germline V gene are SNHLY and FYNNEI. The CDR3 is 15 amino acids. V was shortened by 2 bases and J by 6 bases, with 16 bases between the two germline ends. Here the CDR3 reads CASSESGGSASEAFF. DNA of the CDR3: TGTGCCAGCAGTGAAAGCGGTGGGTCAGCTTCTGAAGCTTTCTTT.

The gene calls are TRBV7-2 and TRBJ1-6, with 8 bases matching TRBD1. The V and J ends lost 8 bases and 5 bases, in that order; junction bases with no gene match: 8. The CDR3 spans 15 residues. Germline CDR1 reads SGHTA; CDR2 reads FQGNSA. CDR3 DNA: TGTGCCAGCGGGAGGCAGGGGGCCAATAATTCACCCCTCCACTTT. Protein product: CASGRQGANNSPLHF. The entire variable domain, with the rest obtained from reference TRBV7-2 and TRBJ1-6, is as follows: GAGVSQSPSNKVTEKGKDVELRCDPISGHTALYWYRQSLGQGLEFLIYFQGNSAPDKSGLPSDRFSAERTGGSVSTLTIQRTQQEDSAVYLCASGRQGANNSPLHFGNGTRLTVT.

The chain has TRBV5-8 and TRBJ2-3, with 13 bases fitting TRBD2. Germline trimming cut 3 bases from V and 2 bases from J; bases unmatched to any gene: 6. Germline CDR1 SGHTS, CDR2 YDEGEE. CDR3 length: 17 amino acids. The chain's CDR3 is CASSSGLAGAFTDTQYF. The CDR3 nucleotides are TGTGCCAGCAGCTCCGGACTAGCGGGGGCCTTCACAGATACGCAGTATTTT.

The gene calls are TRBV3-1 (or the pseudogene TRBV3-2) and TRBJ2-4; D is possibly TRBD2 (6 bases). Germline V gives CDR1 LGHDT, CDR2 YNNKEL (reference sequence). V was clipped by 8 bases and J by 0 bases, with 14 bases between them. This CDR3 comprises 15 residues. CDR3: CASSHGGVAKNIQYF. The CDR3 region has the DNA TGTGCCAGCTCACACGGGGGTGTAGCCAAAAACATTCAGTACTTC.

This rearrangement joins TRBV2 to TRBJ1-5; 10 positions match TRBD1. The CDR3 sequence is 14 residues long. The V gene's germline CDR1 is SNHLY and CDR2 FYNNEI. The ends lost 6 bases at V and 6 bases at J; junction bases unmatched: 5. CDR3 nucleotides: TGTGCCAGCAGCGGGACAGGGGCGATTCAGCCCCAGCATTTT. It yields the protein CASSGTGAIQPQHF.

This sequence joins TRBV15 and TRBJ1-4; maybe TRBD1 (5 bases). In germline, CDR1 is LNHNV, CDR2 YYDKDF (reference sequence). Trimming cost V 0 bases and J 0 bases, with 8 bases left between them. The CDR3 consists of 16 residues. In DNA, the CDR3 is TGTGCCACCAGCAGAGATATAGGGGCAACTAATGAAAAACTGTTTTTT. Translation gives CATSRDIGATNEKLFF. The complete variable domain, with remaining parts taken from reference TRBV15 and TRBJ1-4, reads DAMVIQNPRYQVTQFGKPVTLSCSQTLNHNVMYWYQQKSSQAPKLLFHYYDKDFNNEADTPDNFQSRRPNTSFCFLDIRSPGLGDTAMYLCATSRDIGATNEKLFFGSGTQLSVL.

CDR3 loop: CASRLAEGQGAYCYTF. The CDR3 DNA sequence: TGTGCAAGTCGCTTAGCTGAGGGACAGGGGGCATATTGTTACACCTTC. The rearrangement links TRBV12-2 to TRBJ1-2; TRBD1 is taken as the D call from the table, unchecked against the DNA. TRBV12-2 is described as a pseudogene. The CDR3 loop spans 16 amino acids.

CDR3 sequence reads: CASSLVGGGPGNTIYF. DNA of the CDR3: TGTGCCAGCAGCTTAGTGGGGGGAGGCCCTGGAAACACCATATATTTT. This chain joins TRBV7-6 and TRBJ1-3, with D possibly being TRBD1 (5 bases). There are 16 residues in the CDR3. Per germline, CDR1 SGHVS and CDR2 FNYEAQ. The V end was cut by 1 base, the J end by 2 bases, with 12 bases between.

The chain uses TRBV11-2 and TRBJ2-7, with 7 nucleotides matching TRBD1. Looked up from germline, CDR1 is SGHAT and CDR2 is FQNNGV. With V trimmed by 0 bases and J by 3 bases, 8 bases remained unmatched. The CDR3 sequence is 16 residues long. The CDR3 loop reads CASSLEAHRGSYEQYF. As DNA, the CDR3 is TGTGCCAGCAGCTTAGAGGCGCACAGGGGAAGCTACGAGCAGTACTTC.

The rearrangement joins TRBV28 to TRBJ2-5; D gene uncertain. The CDR3 extends over 13 amino acids. Germline V gene lookup returns CDR1 MDHEN and CDR2 SYDVKM. V lost 6 bases and J 1 base, leaving 9 bases between the germline ends. The CDR3 sequence: CASRLGSQETQYF. For the CDR3, the DNA is TGTGCCAGCAGGCTCGGGTCCCAAGAGACCCAGTACTTC.

The chain joins TRBV28 to TRBJ2-7; 10 bases align to TRBD1. Germline CDR1 and CDR2: MDHEN and SYDVKM. Losses at the gene ends were 7 bases for V and 5 bases for J; bases not matched to a gene: 8. The CDR3 has 14 amino acids. In nucleotides, the CDR3 is TGTGCCAGCATGACCACGGGACAGGGGAACGAGCAGTACTTC. This encodes CASMTTGQGNEQYF. Looking up the rest from reference TRBV28 and TRBJ2-7 gives the full variable domain: DVKVTQSSRYLVKRTGEKVFLECVQDMDHENMFWYRQDPGLGLRLIYFSYDVKMKEKGDIPEGYSVSREKKERFSLILESASTNQTSMYLCASMTTGQGNEQYFGPGTRLTVT.

This sequence joins TRBV6-2 or TRBV6-3 and TRBJ2-7; D is unclear. CDR1 is MNHEY and CDR2 is SVGEGT in the germline V gene. Trimming took 2 bases from V and 6 from J, leaving 8 bases between them. The CDR3 has 12 residues. CDR3 in DNA: TGTGCCAGCAGTTACGGCAAAACCGAGCAGTACTTC. Amino acid sequence: CASSYGKTEQYF.

This chain uses TRBV5-4 with TRBJ2-5, with 10 bases fitting TRBD1. The CDR3 is 15 residues long. Trimming took 2 bases from V and 1 from J; bases not matched to a gene: 2. Germline CDR1 is SGHNT and CDR2 is YYREEE (reference sequence). This CDR3 is CASSLRTGGQETQYF. DNA for the CDR3: TGTGCCAGCAGCTTACGGACAGGGGGCCAAGAGACCCAGTACTTC.

The rearrangement uses TRBV4-3 and TRBJ2-3; D may be TRBD2 (5 bases). V was pared by 1 base and J by 6 bases, with 8 bases between. The V gene's germline CDR1 is LGHNA and CDR2 YSLEER. This CDR3 spans 13 amino acids. CDR3 sequence: CASSQARADTQYF. The DNA for the CDR3 is TGCGCCAGCAGCCAAGCGAGGGCGGATACGCAGTATTTT.